Shown below are 8 T cell receptor beta chains from a single sample sequenced in a study of shared clonotypes between healthy human individuals (dated by TCRdb to the early 2020s). The library was made by the immunoSEQ multiplex PCR assay. Held by TCRdb, this immuneACCESS table contains in-frame sequences only and omits some clones. Under half of the omission traces to an unresolved V gene where checked; the cause of the rest is unknown. This sample comprises some 1,400,000 clones, more than 95% of them detected only once. The top ten hold about 1.2% of the sample. Material: naive CD4+ T cells sorted from blood. Taken with the paper, the label for cell subset or site translates to: CD45RA+ positively selected. These receptors were obtained from a man younger than 40 in good health.

The chain is built from TRBV19 and TRBJ2-2, with D hard to call. V lost 5 bases and J lost 3, with 10 bases in between. The CDR3 consists of 14 residues. CDR1 and CDR2 from the germline V gene are LNHDA and SQIVND (reference sequence). The CDR3 region is CASSAAFDTGELFF. As DNA, the CDR3 is TGTGCCAGTAGTGCAGCCTTTGACACCGGGGAGCTGTTTTTT. The variable domain in full, with the rest retrieved from reference TRBV19 and TRBJ2-2, is DGGITQSPKYLFRKEGQNVTLSCEQNLNHDAMYWYRQDPGQGLRLIYYSQIVNDFQKGDIAEGYSVSREKKESFPLTVTSAQKNPTAFYLCASSAAFDTGELFFGEGSRLTVL.

In regard to this clone: The same CDR3 arises from other DNA sequences in this sample as well. V gene TRBV5-6 combines with J gene TRBJ2-7; 9 bases are shared with TRBD2. Germline V lookup: CDR1 SGHDT, CDR2 YYEEEE. The trim removed 0 bases at V and 2 bases at J, leaving 3 bases unmatched. CDR3 length equals 15 residues. DNA of the CDR3: TGTGCCAGCAGCTTGGTCGGCGGGAGGGCCTACGAGCAGTACTTC. Translation: CASSLVGGRAYEQYF.

V usage is TRBV25-1 and J usage is TRBJ2-3; D is unclear. CDR3 length: 11 amino acids. V was shortened by 6 bases and J by 4 bases, with 5 bases between the two germline ends. Looked up from germline, CDR1 is MGHDK and CDR2 is SYGVNS. The CDR3: CASRVADTQYF. DNA of the CDR3: TGTGCCAGCAGAGTAGCAGATACGCAGTATTTT.

The CDR3 bases are TGTGCCAGCAGCCACTACCGGACTAGTTCTAGCTACGAGCAGTACTTC. Encoded protein: CASSHYRTSSSYEQYF. The V and J genes are TRBV5-6 and TRBJ2-7; TRBD2 aligns across 7 bases. Looked up from germline, CDR1 is SGHDT and CDR2 is YYEEEE. The CDR3 has 16 amino acids. V lost 4 bases and J lost 3; bases outside the gene matches: 13.

V usage is TRBV21-1 and J usage is TRBJ2-1; TRBD2, the table's D call, lacks a check against the DNA. TRBV21-1 is described as a pseudogene. The length of the CDR3 is 16 residues. CDR3 amino acids: CALFGPGVSSYNEQFF. CDR3 bases: TGTGCCCTATTTGGACCGGGGGTAAGCTCCTACAATGAGCAGTTCTTC.

The chain couples TRBV28 to TRBJ1-1; D not resolved. V dropped 3 bases and J dropped 11 bases, with 16 bases sitting between them. Germline V gene lookup returns CDR1 MDHEN and CDR2 SYDVKM. The CDR3 extends over 13 amino acids. This CDR3 is CASSFEPAPWAFF. The DNA for the CDR3 is TGTGCCAGCAGTTTTGAGCCGGCCCCGTGGGCTTTCTTT.

The chain employs TRBV5-4 and TRBJ2-1, with 12 bases lining up with TRBD2. The V segment lost 0 bases and the J segment 2 bases; nucleotides outside the gene matches: 6. CDR3 length: 18 residues. Germline V lookup: CDR1 SGHNT, CDR2 YYREEE (reference sequence). The CDR3: CASSLGGLAGTTYNEQFF. As DNA, the CDR3 is TGTGCCAGCAGCTTGGGTGGACTAGCGGGGACAACCTACAATGAGCAGTTCTTC.

The rearrangement uses TRBV28 and TRBJ2-5; no firm D call. Germline V gives CDR1 MDHEN, CDR2 SYDVKM. The V and J ends lost 3 bases and 7 bases respectively, with 15 bases between them. This CDR3 is built from 14 residues. DNA for the CDR3: TGTGCCAGCAGTTTGCAGGTGACAATGGGGACCCAGTACTTC. Translation gives CASSLQVTMGTQYF.